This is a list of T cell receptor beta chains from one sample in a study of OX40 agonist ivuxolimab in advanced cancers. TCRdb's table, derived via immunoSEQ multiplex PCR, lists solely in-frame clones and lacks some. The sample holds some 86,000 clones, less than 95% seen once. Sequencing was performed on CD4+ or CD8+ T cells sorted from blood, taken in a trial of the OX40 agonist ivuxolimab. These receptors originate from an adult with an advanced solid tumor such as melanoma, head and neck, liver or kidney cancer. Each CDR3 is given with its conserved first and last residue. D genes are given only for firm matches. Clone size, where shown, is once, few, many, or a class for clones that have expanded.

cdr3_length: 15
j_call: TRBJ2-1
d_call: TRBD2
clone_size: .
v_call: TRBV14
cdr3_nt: TGTGCCAGCAGCCTTCTAGCGGGGGGTCACAATGAGCAGTTCTTC
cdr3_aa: CASSLLAGGHNEQFF

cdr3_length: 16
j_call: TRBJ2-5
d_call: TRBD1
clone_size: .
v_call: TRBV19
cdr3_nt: TGTGCCAGTAGTATAGTTACGGGCAGGGGGCAAGAGACCCAGTACTTC
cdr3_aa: CASSIVTGRGQETQYF

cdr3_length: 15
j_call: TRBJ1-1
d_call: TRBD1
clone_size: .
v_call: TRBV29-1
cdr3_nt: TGCAGCGCGGACGGACAGGGGGCTGATATTACTGAAGCTTTCTTT
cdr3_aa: CSADGQGADITEAFF

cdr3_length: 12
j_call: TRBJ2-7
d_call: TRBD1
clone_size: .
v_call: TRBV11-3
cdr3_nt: TGTGCCAGCAGGCCCCAGGGGGACGAGCAGTACTTC
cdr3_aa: CASRPQGDEQYF

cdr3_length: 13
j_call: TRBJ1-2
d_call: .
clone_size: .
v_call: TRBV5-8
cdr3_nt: TGTGCCAGCAGCCCTGGACGGACGTATGGCTACACCTTC
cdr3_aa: CASSPGRTYGYTF

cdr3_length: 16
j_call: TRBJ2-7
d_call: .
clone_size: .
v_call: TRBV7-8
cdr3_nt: TGTGCCAGCAGCTTAGTAGAGTGGGCAGGCGGAGCCGAGCAGTACTTC
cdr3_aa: CASSLVEWAGGAEQYF

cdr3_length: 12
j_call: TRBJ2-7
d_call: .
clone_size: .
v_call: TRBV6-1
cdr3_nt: TGTGCCAGCAGTGAAGCCGTAACCTCGGAGTACTTC
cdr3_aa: CASSEAVTSEYF

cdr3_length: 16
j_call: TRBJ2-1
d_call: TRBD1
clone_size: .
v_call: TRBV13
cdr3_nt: TGTGCCAGCAGCGGCTACCCGGGACAGGGCTACAATGAGCAGTTCTTC
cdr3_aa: CASSGYPGQGYNEQFF

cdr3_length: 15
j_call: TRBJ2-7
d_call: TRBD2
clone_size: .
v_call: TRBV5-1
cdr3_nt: TGCGCCAGCAGACCGGCCAGCAGCGGGAGGTACGAGCAGTACTTC
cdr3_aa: CASRPASSGRYEQYF

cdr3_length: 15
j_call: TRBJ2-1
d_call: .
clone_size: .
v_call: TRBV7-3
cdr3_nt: TGTGCCAGCAGCTTAGCGGCGGGGGCGAGTCGAGAGCAGTTCTTC
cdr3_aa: CASSLAAGASREQFF

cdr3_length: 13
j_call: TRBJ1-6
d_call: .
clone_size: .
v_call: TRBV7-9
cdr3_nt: TGTGCCAGCAGCTTGGATACTGCCTCACCCCTCCACTTT
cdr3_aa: CASSLDTASPLHF

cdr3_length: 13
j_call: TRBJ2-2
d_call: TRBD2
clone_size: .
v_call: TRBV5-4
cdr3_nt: TGTGCCAGCAGCTTCCGGGGGGCCGGGGAGCTGTTTTTT
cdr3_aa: CASSFRGAGELFF

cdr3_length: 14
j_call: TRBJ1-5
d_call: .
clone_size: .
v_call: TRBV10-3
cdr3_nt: TGTGCCACAACGGACACGGAGGGAAACCAGCCCCAGCATTTT
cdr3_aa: CATTDTEGNQPQHF

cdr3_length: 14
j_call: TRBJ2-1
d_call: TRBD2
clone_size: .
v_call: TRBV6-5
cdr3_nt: TGTGCCAGCAGGCTACTAGCGGGAGTCGATGAGCAGTTCTTC
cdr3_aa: CASRLLAGVDEQFF

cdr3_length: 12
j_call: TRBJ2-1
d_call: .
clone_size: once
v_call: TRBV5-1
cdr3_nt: TGCGCCAGCAGCTTGGACTGGTATGAGCAGTTCTTC
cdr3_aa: CASSLDWYEQFF

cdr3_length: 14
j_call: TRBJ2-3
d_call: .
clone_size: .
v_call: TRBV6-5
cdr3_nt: TGTGCCAGCAGTTACGCGGACAACACAGATACGCAGTATTTT
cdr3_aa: CASSYADNTDTQYF

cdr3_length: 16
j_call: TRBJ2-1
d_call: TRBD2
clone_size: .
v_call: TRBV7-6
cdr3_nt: TGTGCCAGCAGCCCGTGGACTAGCGGGAGTTCAAATGAGCAGTTCTTC
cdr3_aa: CASSPWTSGSSNEQFF

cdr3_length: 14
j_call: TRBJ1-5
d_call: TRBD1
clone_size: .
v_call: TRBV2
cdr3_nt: TGTGCCAGCAGTGGGACAGGGAATAATCAGCCCCAGCATTTT
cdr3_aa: CASSGTGNNQPQHF

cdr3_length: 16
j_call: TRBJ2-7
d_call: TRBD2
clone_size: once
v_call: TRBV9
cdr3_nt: TGTGCCAGCAGCGGACTAGCGGGGGCCCTCTCCTACGAGCAGTACTTC
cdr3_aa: CASSGLAGALSYEQYF

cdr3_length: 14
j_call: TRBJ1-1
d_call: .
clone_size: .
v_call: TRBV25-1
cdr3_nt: TGTGCCAGCAGTGAATATGGGGTGAACACTGAAGCTTTCTTT
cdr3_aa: CASSEYGVNTEAFF

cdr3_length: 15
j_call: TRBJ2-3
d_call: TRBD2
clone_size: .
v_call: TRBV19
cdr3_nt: TGTGCCAGTAGTATACTAGCGGGGAAGACAGATACGCAGTATTTT
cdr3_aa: CASSILAGKTDTQYF

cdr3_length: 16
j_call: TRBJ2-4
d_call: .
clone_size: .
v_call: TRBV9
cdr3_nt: TGTGCCAGCAGCGTTTCCCCGCCGATAGCCAAAAACATTCAGTACTTC
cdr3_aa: CASSVSPPIAKNIQYF

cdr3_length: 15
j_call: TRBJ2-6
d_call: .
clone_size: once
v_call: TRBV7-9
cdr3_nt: TGTGCCAGCAGCCCAACAGGGCCTGGGGCCAACGTCCTGACTTTC
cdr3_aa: CASSPTGPGANVLTF

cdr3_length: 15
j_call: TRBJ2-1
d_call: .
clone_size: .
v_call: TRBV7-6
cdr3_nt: TGTGCCAGCAGCTTAGGGGGCGGACAGTACAATGAGCAGTTCTTC
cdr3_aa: CASSLGGGQYNEQFF

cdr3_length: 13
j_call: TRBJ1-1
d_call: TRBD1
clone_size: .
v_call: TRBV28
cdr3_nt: TGTGCCATCTCGACAGGGGGGAACACTGAAGCTTTCTTT
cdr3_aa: CAISTGGNTEAFF

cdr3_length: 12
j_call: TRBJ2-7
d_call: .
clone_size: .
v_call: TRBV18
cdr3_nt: TGTGCCAGCTCACCACCGGGCTACGAGCAGTACTTC
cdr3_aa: CASSPPGYEQYF

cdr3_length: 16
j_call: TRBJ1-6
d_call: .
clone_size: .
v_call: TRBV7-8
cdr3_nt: TGTGCCAGCAAGTTCGAGTTATACTCCTATAATTCACCCCTCCACTTT
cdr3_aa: CASKFELYSYNSPLHF

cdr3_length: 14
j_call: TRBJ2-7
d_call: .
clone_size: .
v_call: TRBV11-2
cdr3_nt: TGTGCCAGCAGCTTAGGGCCGGGTGGGGGTAAGCAGTACTTC
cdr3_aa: CASSLGPGGGKQYF

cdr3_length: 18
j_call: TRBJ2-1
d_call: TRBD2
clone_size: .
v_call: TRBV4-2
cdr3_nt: TGTGCCCGCAGCCTTGGGACTTATGGCGGGGGGGACTACAATGAGCAGTTCTTC
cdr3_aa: CARSLGTYGGGDYNEQFF

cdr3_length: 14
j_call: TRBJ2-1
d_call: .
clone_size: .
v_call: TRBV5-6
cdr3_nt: TGTGCCAGCGCCTCGAGGGAGTGGGACAATGAGCAGTTCTTC
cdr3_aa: CASASREWDNEQFF

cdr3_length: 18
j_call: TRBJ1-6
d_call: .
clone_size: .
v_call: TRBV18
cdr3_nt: TGTGCCAGCTCACCAAGAGATACAGGGACGGATGGTAATTCACCCCTCCACTTT
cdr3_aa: CASSPRDTGTDGNSPLHF

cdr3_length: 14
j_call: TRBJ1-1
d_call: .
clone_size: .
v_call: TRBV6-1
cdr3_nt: TGTGCCAGCAGTCCCGACCTGACAGCCCCTGAAGCTTTCTTT
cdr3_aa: CASSPDLTAPEAFF

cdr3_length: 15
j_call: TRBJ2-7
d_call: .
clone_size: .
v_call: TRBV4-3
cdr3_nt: TGCGCCAGCAGCCAAGATTTAGACGGCGCCTACGAGCAGTACTTC
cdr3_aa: CASSQDLDGAYEQYF

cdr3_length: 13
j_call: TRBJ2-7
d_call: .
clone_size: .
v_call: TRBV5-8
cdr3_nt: TGTGCCAGCAGCTTCCGAGCGAACTTGGAGCAGTACTTC
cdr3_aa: CASSFRANLEQYF

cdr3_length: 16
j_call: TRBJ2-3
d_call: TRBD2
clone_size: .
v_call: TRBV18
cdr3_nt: TGTGCCAGCACCCGACTAGCGGGGGGGCAAGCAGATACGCAGTATTTT
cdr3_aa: CASTRLAGGQADTQYF

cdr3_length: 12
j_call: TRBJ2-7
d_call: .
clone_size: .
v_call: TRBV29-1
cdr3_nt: TGCAGCGTTGTAGGCACATCCTACGAGCAGTACTTC
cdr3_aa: CSVVGTSYEQYF

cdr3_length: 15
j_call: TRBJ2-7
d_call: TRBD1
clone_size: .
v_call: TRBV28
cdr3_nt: TGTGCCAGCAGCATGGGGGGACAGGGATCCCCCGAGCAGTACTTC
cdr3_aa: CASSMGGQGSPEQYF

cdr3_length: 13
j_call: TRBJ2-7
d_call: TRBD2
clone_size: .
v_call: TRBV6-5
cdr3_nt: TGTGCCAGCACCATCGGGACTAGCCACGAGCAGTACTTC
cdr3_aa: CASTIGTSHEQYF

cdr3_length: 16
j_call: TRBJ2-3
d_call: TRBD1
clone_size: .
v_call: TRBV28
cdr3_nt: TGTGCCAGCAGGAAATTTCCGGGACAGAGCACAGATACGCAGTATTTT
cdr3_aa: CASRKFPGQSTDTQYF

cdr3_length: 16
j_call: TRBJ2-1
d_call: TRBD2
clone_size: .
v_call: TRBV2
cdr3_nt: TGTGCCAGCTTTCATCCGTGGACTAGCGGGAGAAAGGAGCAGTTCTTC
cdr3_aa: CASFHPWTSGRKEQFF

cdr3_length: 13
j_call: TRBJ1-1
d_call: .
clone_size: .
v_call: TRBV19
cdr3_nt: TGTGCCAGTATGGCCGGAGAGAACACTGAAGCTTTCTTT
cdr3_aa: CASMAGENTEAFF

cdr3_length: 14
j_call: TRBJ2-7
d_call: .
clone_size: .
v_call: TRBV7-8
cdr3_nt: TGTGCCAGCAGCTTAGTGGGGAGCTCCTACGAGCAGTACTTC
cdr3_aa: CASSLVGSSYEQYF